This T cell receptor beta chain appears in the sequencing data of a study of graft-versus-host responses after intestinal transplantation. About this clone: Its specificity is not known.

Using immunoSEQ multiplex PCR, the repertoire was profiled, and TCRdb retains in-frame clones only, with some absent. The sample has more than 85,000 clones, 93% seen once. The sequencing here drew on unstimulated CD8+ T cells sorted from spleen or lymph node cells, taken before intestinal transplant. The receptor's source is a human donor who received an intestinal transplant.

The CDR3 reads CSARQETQYF. The CDR3 nucleotides read TGCAGTGCTAGACAAGAGACCCAGTACTTC. The chain carries TRBV20-1 and TRBJ2-5; no definite D call. CDR3 length: 10 residues. Per the germline V gene, CDR1 is DFQATT and CDR2 is SNEGSKA (reference sequence). Trimming stripped 2 bases from V and 2 bases from J, with 0 bases between.